These T cell receptor beta chains were read from a single sample in a study of cytomegalovirus exposure and HLA in healthy donors. TCRdb keeps only in-frame clones here, not all; method: immunoSEQ multiplex PCR. The table has roughly 150,000 clones, 65% to 85% seen once. Sequenced: PBMCs. The receptor source for this set is a boy between 2 and 10 years old in good health and CMV-seronegative. CDR3s include the opening cysteine and the closing phenylalanine or tryptophan. Each record gives: J gene, V gene, clone size, CDR3 length, D gene, CDR3 protein, CDR3 DNA. D genes are given only for firm matches. Only some rows state a clone size, as once, few, many or a class for expanded clones.

TRBJ2-7 TRBV30 few 14 TRBD2 CAWSVHGGGDEQYF TGTGCCTGGAGTGTACACGGCGGGGGGGACGAGCAGTACTTC
TRBJ2-7 TRBV27 once 14 TRBD2 CASGLSAGLREQYF TGTGCCAGCGGACTATCAGCGGGATTGCGGGAGCAGTACTTC
TRBJ1-5 TRBV5-1 few 17 NA CANIGVTDDNSNQPQHF TGCGCCAACATAGGGGTGACGGACGACAATAGCAATCAGCCCCAGCATTTT
TRBJ1-2 TRBV19 NA 13 NA CASSTGLNYGYTF TGTGCCAGTAGTACAGGGCTTAACTATGGCTACACCTTC
TRBJ2-5 TRBV9 once 15 NA CASSAEPSVQETQYF TGTGCCAGCAGCGCCGAACCTAGCGTACAAGAGACCCAGTACTTC
TRBJ2-5 TRBV7-9 NA 14 NA CASSRDNFQETQYF TGTGCCAGCAGCCGGGACAATTTCCAAGAGACCCAGTACTTC
TRBJ2-1 TRBV28 NA 15 TRBD1 CASRNHRGPWNEQFF TGTGCCAGCAGAAACCACAGGGGCCCTTGGAATGAGCAGTTCTTC
TRBJ1-6 TRBV28 NA 13 TRBD1 CASLGQVLSPLHF TGTGCCAGCTTAGGACAGGTACTTTCACCCCTCCACTTT
TRBJ1-6 TRBV9 NA 13 NA CASSPEENSPLHF TGTGCCAGCAGCCCAGAGGAGAATTCACCCCTCCACTTT
TRBJ2-7 TRBV29-1 few 12 NA CSVEEGNYEQYF TGCAGCGTTGAGGAGGGTAACTACGAGCAGTACTTC
TRBJ2-5 TRBV6-1 NA 15 NA CASTRAGWAQETQYF TGTGCCAGCACTCGGGCAGGGTGGGCCCAAGAGACCCAGTACTTC
TRBJ2-1 TRBV9 NA 15 TRBD2 CASSVELAPYNEQFF TGTGCCAGCAGCGTAGAACTAGCGCCTTACAATGAGCAGTTCTTC
TRBJ2-7 TRBV10-1 NA 14 TRBD2 CASSGGLAAGEQYF TGCGCCAGCAGTGGAGGACTAGCGGCCGGCGAGCAGTACTTC
TRBJ2-1 TRBV30 NA 14 NA CAWSADGGLDEQFF TGTGCCTGGAGTGCCGACGGGGGGCTCGATGAGCAGTTCTTC
TRBJ2-1 TRBV6-1 once 15 NA CASSILAASYNEQFF TGTGCCAGCAGTATCTTAGCGGCCTCCTACAATGAGCAGTTCTTC
TRBJ1-2 TRBV19 NA 15 TRBD1 CASSLPGTGDRGYTF TGTGCCAGTAGTCTCCCCGGGACAGGGGATCGAGGCTACACCTTC
TRBJ2-1 TRBV30 NA 13 TRBD2 CACCGRLNNEQFF TGTGCCTGTTGCGGGAGGCTCAACAATGAGCAGTTCTTC
TRBJ2-5 TRBV27 once 16 TRBD1 CASSASQGARMETQYF TGTGCCAGCAGTGCCTCACAGGGGGCGAGGATGGAGACCCAGTACTTC
TRBJ1-3 TRBV7-2 NA 14 NA CASRSLEGWNTIYF TGTGCCAGCAGATCTCTAGAGGGCTGGAACACCATATATTTT
TRBJ2-5 TRBV25-1 NA 16 TRBD2 CASSEGLAGPGGTQYF TGTGCCAGCAGTGAGGGGCTAGCGGGCCCCGGGGGGACCCAGTACTTC
TRBJ2-1 TRBV7-2 NA 16 TRBD1 CASSLRTGIGYNEQFF TGTGCCAGCAGCCTCAGGACAGGGATCGGGTACAATGAGCAGTTCTTC
TRBJ2-7 TRBV9 NA 14 TRBD2 CASSAGLPTYEQYF TGTGCCAGCAGCGCGGGACTACCCACCTACGAGCAGTACTTC
TRBJ1-4 TRBV6-6 NA 14 TRBD1 CASSSGTGGEKLFF TGTGCCAGCAGCTCCGGGACAGGGGGTGAAAAACTGTTTTTT
TRBJ2-1 TRBV6-5 NA 15 TRBD2 CASRQLASSYNEQFF TGTGCCAGCAGGCAACTAGCGAGTTCCTACAATGAGCAGTTCTTC
TRBJ2-3 TRBV19 NA 15 NA CASKPGTGIFNTQYF TGTGCCAGCAAGCCGGGAACAGGGATTTTCAATACGCAGTATTTT
TRBJ1-3 TRBV11-2 NA 17 NA CASSSIPRAQDGNTIYF TGTGCCAGCAGCTCGATTCCCAGGGCTCAGGACGGAAACACCATATATTTT